This TCR beta chain was recovered during a study of T cell responses to AZD1222 COVID-19 vaccine. The table came from immunoSEQ multiplex PCR; TCRdb's copy has only in-frame clones and leaves some out. This repertoire shows roughly 120,000 clones, 88% found once; its top ten account for 4.4%. There are 15 residues in the CDR3. CDR1 LNHDA and CDR2 SQIVND come from the germline V gene (reference sequence). V was trimmed by 7 bases and J by 7 bases, leaving 22 bases between them. Sample: peripheral blood, taken on day 0 of AZD1222 vaccination. The rearrangement joins TRBV19 to TRBJ1-2; D unresolved. The sequence came from an adult in good health. The CDR3 DNA follows: TGTGCCAGTACAACCCCTAGAGAAGAGGGATTTGGCTACACCTTC. This encodes CASTTPREEGFGYTF.